This T cell receptor (beta chain) was sequenced for a study of cytomegalovirus exposure and HLA in healthy donors (dated by TCRdb to about 2017). The study in broad terms: An earlier analysis of approximately 600 of the donors reported 276 Gb of sequence data and 100 million to 130 million unique TCR beta sequences from approximately 180 million T cells. Approximately 300 gigabases of sequencing data and about 92 million unique TCR sequences made up an early release that covered several hundred HLA-typed donors. The genetic ancestry cluster associated with self-reported Caucasian donors included 81% of the approximately 410 genotyped donors. The study aimed to test whether cataloging public T cell receptors could reveal signatures of past pathogen exposure. The T cell repertoires of 666 subjects were profiled by immunosequencing and related to cytomegalovirus serostatus. In addition to the first cohort of 666 subjects, a separate validation cohort of some 120 different subjects was used. To predict cytomegalovirus infection status, the study combined high-throughput TCR immunosequencing, statistical association of individual TCRs with disease status, and machine learning. A later analysis re-analyzed previously published TCR beta repertoires from hundreds of donors and added high-resolution HLA genotyping to study TCR occurrence patterns. In the later analysis, no new phenotypic data were used to find candidate immune exposures; instead, reliance was placed on TCR beta sequences and their occurrence across donors. An earlier analysis of around 580 of the donors used high-throughput TCR beta sequencing to judge whether each TCR beta V gene segment behaved as functional or pseudogenic. Donor age, sex, ethnicity and CMV serostatus were compiled alongside the repertoire data. In a later genetic analysis, genome-wide SNP genotypes for about 55% of the roughly 700 donors were used, and that subset was treated as a discovery cohort. All discovery cohort repertoires had been generated using a single sequencing platform. Class I and class II HLA loci were covered by the typing at four-digit resolution. Typing coverage differed by locus: A, B, C, DRB1 and DQB1 were typed in roughly 620-630 donors, DQA1 in 500 to 550, DPA1 in around 580, and DPB1 in approximately 450. A handful of DR-DQ haplotypes were treated as single units for association and clustering because of strong linkage in the cohort. Across 300 to 500 genotyped donors of the cohort, an average of approximately 220,000 unique TCR beta nucleotide sequences per donor were sequenced, and roughly 17% of those sequences were non-productive.

The cohort was made up of about 670 healthy bone marrow donors. At the time of sampling, every cohort member was nominally healthy, though immune exposures that went unrecorded were likely present. The donor tested CMV seropositive and was one of the 289 seropositive cohort members. Every donor gave a peripheral blood sample, and the peripheral blood mononuclear cells from that sample were used for TCR beta sequencing. Genomic DNA was extracted from the blood cell samples with the Qiagen DNeasy Blood Extraction Kit. This clone was observed a single time. The antigen this receptor binds is unknown. Base-call qualities are not available, and no considerably larger clone is one nucleotide away. The library was generated by the immunoSEQ multiplex PCR assay. A mixture of 60 forward primers for TCR Vbeta segments and 13 reverse primers for TCR Jbeta segments was used in the multiplex PCR. Amplification of the CDR3 region of rearranged TCR beta genes was performed with a multiplex PCR assay on genomic DNA. The amplified TCR beta libraries were sequenced on the Illumina HiSeq System as 87-base-pair reads. The paper's data handling went like this. A later analysis tallied 75 million to 95 million unique TCR beta chains across the 666 repertoires, and about 12 million of those chains were shared by two or more donors. Raw reads were error-corrected and collapsed into unique sequences with a nearest-neighbor algorithm that merged closely related sequences to remove PCR and sequencing errors. CDR3 sequences were aligned to IMGT reference sequences to assign V, D and J gene segments. For a sequence to be retained, a match of at least six nucleotides was required to both a V gene segment and a J gene segment. Rearrangements were called productive when the CDR3 lacked stop codons and stayed in frame with V and J; all others were non-productive. CDR3 was defined by IMGT convention, running from the second conserved V-encoded cysteine to the conserved J-encoded phenylalanine. The earlier analysis of some 580 of the donors excluded any sequence lacking an unambiguous match to a single V gene segment. In an earlier analysis of 587 of the donors, V segments were called functional above 56.7% productive rearrangements and were called segregating when the between-donor standard deviation exceeded 5%. A statistical classification framework was developed to diagnose cytomegalovirus status using the catalog of TCR beta chain sequences. In a later analysis, V and J genes were assigned by comparing TCR nucleotide sequences against IMGT/GENE-DB human TR gene sequences. Using the TCRdist pipeline, a later analysis assigned CDR3 sequences along with most-parsimonious VDJ recombination scenarios. In a later analysis, every TCR beta chain was defined by the combination of its CDR3 amino acid sequence and its V-gene family, and reads without a unique V-gene family were dropped. As a way to deal with suspected cross-contamination and a sequencing artifact, a later analysis dropped 500 to 700 nucleotide sequences that were highly shared and had low generation probability. In a later analysis, a clonal expansion index was calculated for each public chain from normalized within-repertoire ranks of inferred template counts. A later analysis computed generation probabilities with a VDJ recombination model fitted to out-of-frame rearrangements, and checked the results against IGoR. Hypergeometric tests were used in a later analysis to score TCR-TCR, TCR-HLA and TCR-CMV co-occurrence, with a repertoire-size bias correction applied to the TCR pairs. False discovery rates were estimated in a later analysis by permuting HLA or CMV assignments 20 times. In a later analysis, co-occurring TCRs were grouped using DBSCAN, and TCRdist sequence similarity was added for clustering within HLA-allele-positive subsets. Repertoires with fewer than 30,000 or more than 120,000 public chains were left out of co-occurrence clustering, as were roughly five repertoires with anomalous nucleotide sharing. This is the immuneACCESS table as TCRdb keeps it, with only in-frame sequences that have V and J called. A part of the clones is gone; compared with another copy, unresolved V genes explain less than half, and the rest is unexplained. V and J calls and clone size are copied from that table; D and trimming were computed from the DNA. This sample is represented by 150,000 to 200,000 clones; under 75% of them were singletons. The top ten constitute 7% to 7.5% of the sample.

General study outcomes and caveats: Seventeen rarely observed V segments, including chromosome 9 orphons, were excluded from the earlier analysis of about 610 of the donors because counts were too low. A further reported finding was that TCR beta sequences accurately predicted the HLA-A and HLA-B alleles for most subjects in the first cohort. At a false discovery rate of 0.05, a later analysis linked 16,951 TCR beta sequences to specific HLA alleles. The sequencing pipeline was judged likely to have produced a cluster of highly shared sequence variants as a technical artifact. In a later genetic analysis, a missense DCLRE1C variant was associated with V-gene and J-gene trimming of TCR beta chains, and the association was replicated in an independent cohort. This cohort had only TCR beta chains sequenced, and the lack of alpha or paired-chain data limited which features could be detected. In vitro tests confirmed that three of the cytomegalovirus-associated TCR beta chains recognize cytomegalovirus antigens. The study listed 150 to 200 TCR beta chains as associated with cytomegalovirus. Broadly in line with IMGT annotations, most TCR beta V segments showed up in productive rearrangements about 87% or about 30% of the time in an earlier analysis of 450 to 750 of the donors. In a later analysis, the rate of TCR association differed among HLA loci, with DRB1 alleles having the most associated TCRs and HLA-C alleles having the fewest. Because some donors lacked HLA typing at each locus, the association tests relied only on the typed subset. Correlated functional status among segregating V segments might be attributable to linkage disequilibrium, but an unknown experimental factor could not be ruled out. The classifier was reported to diagnose cytomegalovirus status with high specificity and sensitivity in both the original and validation cohorts. The presence/absence analyses assumed that sequencing depth was roughly uniform across donors, and that assumption may not be true. It was suggested by the authors that the approach could potentially be generalized to other disease states and immunological phenotypes. In a later analysis, several top co-occurrence clusters were reported to appear linked to parvovirus B19, influenza, CMV and Epstein-Barr virus. Most CMV-associated TCR beta chains appeared to be HLA-restricted in a later analysis, and the HLA associations seemed to be driven largely by CMV exposure. When HLA alleles, especially DR and DQ, strongly co-occurred, TCR associations were difficult to assign to individual alleles. A later analysis found that HLA-associated TCR beta chains were more clonally expanded and had lower generation probabilities than equally common non-associated chains. Immune exposure information for the cohort was limited to CMV serostatus. In a later genetic analysis, fewer N-insertions in productive TCRs were reported among donors in an Asian-associated ancestry cluster than the roughly 670-donor mean. Most TCR sequences were observed very rarely across donors, whereas some public TCRs were present in many individuals.

The sequenced sample was PBMCs. This receptor was identified in a man aged 40-49 years in good health and CMV-seropositive.

The sequenced DNA: TGTGCCAGTAGTCCGGGGACAGCGCTTTATAGCAATCAGCCCCAGCATTTT. Translated, it gives CASSPGTALYSNQPQHF. The V and J genes are TRBV19 and TRBJ1-5; 7 bases in between match TRBD1. The CDR3 covers 17 residues, taking in both the cysteine and the phenylalanine. Just CDR3 DNA is preserved here, 51 bases in frame from base 1. From V the trimming removes 5 bases and from J it removes 0 bases, while the gene matches leave 10 bases of the junction unaccounted for. The CDR1 and CDR2 encoded by the germline V gene (reference sequence) are LNHDA and SQIVND.